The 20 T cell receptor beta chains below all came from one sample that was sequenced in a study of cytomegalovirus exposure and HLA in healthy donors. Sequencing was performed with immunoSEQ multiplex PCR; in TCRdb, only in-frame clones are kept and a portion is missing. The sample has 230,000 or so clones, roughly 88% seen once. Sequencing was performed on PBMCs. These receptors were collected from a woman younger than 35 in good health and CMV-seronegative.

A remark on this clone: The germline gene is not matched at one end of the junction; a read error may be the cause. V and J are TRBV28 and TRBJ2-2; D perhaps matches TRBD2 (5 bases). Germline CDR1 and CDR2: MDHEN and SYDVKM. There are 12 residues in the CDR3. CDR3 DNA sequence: TGTGCCAGCAGTGAGGGCACCAGGGAGCTGTTTTTT. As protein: CASSEGTRELFF.

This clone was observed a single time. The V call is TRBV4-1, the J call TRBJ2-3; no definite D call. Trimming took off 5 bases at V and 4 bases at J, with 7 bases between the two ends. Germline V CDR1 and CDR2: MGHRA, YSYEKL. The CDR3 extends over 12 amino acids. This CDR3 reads CASSSSADTQYF. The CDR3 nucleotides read TGCGCCAGCAGCTCGAGTGCAGATACGCAGTATTTT.

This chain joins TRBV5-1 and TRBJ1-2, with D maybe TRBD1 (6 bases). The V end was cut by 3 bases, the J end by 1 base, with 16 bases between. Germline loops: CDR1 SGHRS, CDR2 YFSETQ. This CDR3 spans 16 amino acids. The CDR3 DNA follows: TGCGCCAGCAGCTCACGCACGACAGGACTTAACTATGGCTACACCTTC. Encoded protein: CASSSRTTGLNYGYTF.

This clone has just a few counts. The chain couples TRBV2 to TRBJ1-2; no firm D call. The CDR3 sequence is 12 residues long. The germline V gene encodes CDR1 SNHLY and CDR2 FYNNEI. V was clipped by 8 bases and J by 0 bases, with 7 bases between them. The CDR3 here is CASSRTNYGYTF. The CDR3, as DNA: TGTGCCAGCTCCAGGACTAACTATGGCTACACCTTC.

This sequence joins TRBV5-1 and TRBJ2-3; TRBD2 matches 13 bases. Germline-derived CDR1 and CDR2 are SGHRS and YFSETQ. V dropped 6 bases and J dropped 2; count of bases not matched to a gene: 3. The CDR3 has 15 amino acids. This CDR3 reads CASTGTSGVTDTQYF. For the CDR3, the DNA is TGCGCCAGCACCGGGACTAGCGGGGTCACAGATACGCAGTATTTT.

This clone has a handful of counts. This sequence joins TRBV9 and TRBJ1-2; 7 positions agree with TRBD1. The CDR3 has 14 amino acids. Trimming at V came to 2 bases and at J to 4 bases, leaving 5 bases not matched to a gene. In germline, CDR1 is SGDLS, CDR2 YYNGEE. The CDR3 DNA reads TGTGCCAGCAGCGTCGGACAGGAGCCCTATGGCTACACCTTC. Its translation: CASSVGQEPYGYTF.

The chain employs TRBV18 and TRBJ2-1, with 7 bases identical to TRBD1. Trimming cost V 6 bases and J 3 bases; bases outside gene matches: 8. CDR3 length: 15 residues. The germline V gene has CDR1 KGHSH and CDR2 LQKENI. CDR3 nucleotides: TGTGCCAGCTCGCCAACGGGACAGCGCTACAATGAGCAGTTCTTC. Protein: CASSPTGQRYNEQFF. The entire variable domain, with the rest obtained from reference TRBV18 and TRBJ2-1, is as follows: NAGVMQNPRHLVRRRGQEARLRCSPMKGHSHVYWYRQLPEEGLKFMVYLQKENIIDESGMPKERFSAEFPKEGPSILRIQQVVRGDSAAYFCASSPTGQRYNEQFFGPGTRLTVL.

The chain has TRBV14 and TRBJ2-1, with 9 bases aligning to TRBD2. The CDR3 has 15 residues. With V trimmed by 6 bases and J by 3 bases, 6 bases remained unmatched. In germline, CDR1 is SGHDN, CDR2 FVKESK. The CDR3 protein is CASRPGTSHYNEQFF. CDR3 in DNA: TGTGCCAGCAGACCCGGGACTAGCCACTACAATGAGCAGTTCTTC.

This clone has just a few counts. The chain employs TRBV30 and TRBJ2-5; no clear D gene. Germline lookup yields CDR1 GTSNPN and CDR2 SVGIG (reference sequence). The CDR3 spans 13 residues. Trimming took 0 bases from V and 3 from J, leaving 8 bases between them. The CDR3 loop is CAWSVLGEETQYF. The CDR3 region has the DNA TGTGCCTGGAGTGTCTTGGGCGAAGAGACCCAGTACTTC.

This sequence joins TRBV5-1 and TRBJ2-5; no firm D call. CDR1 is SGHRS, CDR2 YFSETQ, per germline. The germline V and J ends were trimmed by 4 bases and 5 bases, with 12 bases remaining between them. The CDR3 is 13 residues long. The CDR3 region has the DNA TGCGCCAGCAGCCCGCCGGCGGATGAGACCCAGTACTTC. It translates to CASSPPADETQYF.

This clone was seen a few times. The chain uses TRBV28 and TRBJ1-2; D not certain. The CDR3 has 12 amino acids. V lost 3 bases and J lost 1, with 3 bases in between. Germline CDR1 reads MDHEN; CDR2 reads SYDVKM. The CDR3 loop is CASSFNNYGYTF. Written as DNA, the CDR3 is TGTGCCAGCAGTTTCAATAACTATGGCTACACCTTC.

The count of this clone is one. CDR3 nucleotides: TGTGCCAGTAGTTACGGGACAGGGAAATACGAGCAGTACTTC. This encodes CASSYGTGKYEQYF. The chain is built from TRBV19 and TRBJ2-7, with 9 bases lining up with TRBD1. Trimming at V came to 5 bases and at J to 4 bases, leaving 6 bases not matched to a gene. Germline V lookup: CDR1 LNHDA, CDR2 SQIVND (reference sequence). There are 14 residues in the CDR3.

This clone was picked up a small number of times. Written as DNA, the CDR3 is TGCAGCGTTGGAGAGGGTACGTGGACAGGGCAGTATGGCTACACCTTC. Encoded protein: CSVGEGTWTGQYGYTF. The genes are TRBV29-1 and TRBJ1-2; 8 bases fit TRBD1. With V trimmed by 4 bases and J by 5 bases, 15 bases remained unmatched. The CDR3 is 16 residues long. Germline CDR1 and CDR2: SQVTM and ANQGSEA.

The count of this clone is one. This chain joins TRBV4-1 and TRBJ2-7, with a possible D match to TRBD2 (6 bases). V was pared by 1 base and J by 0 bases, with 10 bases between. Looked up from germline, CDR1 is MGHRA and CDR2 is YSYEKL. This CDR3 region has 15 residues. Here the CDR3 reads CASSQVRDSSYEQYF. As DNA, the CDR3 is TGCGCCAGCAGCCAAGTCCGGGACTCCTCCTACGAGCAGTACTTC.

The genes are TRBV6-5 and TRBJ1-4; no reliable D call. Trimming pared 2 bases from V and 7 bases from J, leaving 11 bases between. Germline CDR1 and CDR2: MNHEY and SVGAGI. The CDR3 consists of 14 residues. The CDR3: CASSYTGSSEKLFF. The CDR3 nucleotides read TGTGCCAGCAGTTACACCGGGTCTAGTGAAAAACTGTTTTTT.

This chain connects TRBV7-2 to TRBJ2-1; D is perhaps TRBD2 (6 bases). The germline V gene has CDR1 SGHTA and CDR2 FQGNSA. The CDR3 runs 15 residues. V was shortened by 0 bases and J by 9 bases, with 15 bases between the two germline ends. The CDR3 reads CASSLAALAVSEQFF. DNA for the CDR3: TGTGCCAGCAGCTTAGCTGCACTAGCTGTATCTGAGCAGTTCTTC.

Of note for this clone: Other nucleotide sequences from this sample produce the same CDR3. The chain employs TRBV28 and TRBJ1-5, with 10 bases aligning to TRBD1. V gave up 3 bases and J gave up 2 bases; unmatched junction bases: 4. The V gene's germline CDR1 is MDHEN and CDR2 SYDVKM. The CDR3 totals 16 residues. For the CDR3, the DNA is TGTGCCAGCAGTTTTGGTGGGACAGGGGGCAATCAGCCCCAGCATTTT. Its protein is CASSFGGTGGNQPQHF. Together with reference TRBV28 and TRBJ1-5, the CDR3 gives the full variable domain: DVKVTQSSRYLVKRTGEKVFLECVQDMDHENMFWYRQDPGLGLRLIYFSYDVKMKEKGDIPEGYSVSREKKERFSLILESASTNQTSMYLCASSFGGTGGNQPQHFGDGTRLSIL.

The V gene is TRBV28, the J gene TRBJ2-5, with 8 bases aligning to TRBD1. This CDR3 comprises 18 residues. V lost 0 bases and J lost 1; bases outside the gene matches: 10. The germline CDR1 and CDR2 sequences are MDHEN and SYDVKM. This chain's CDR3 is CASSLWETGDWGQETQYF. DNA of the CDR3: TGTGCCAGCAGTTTATGGGAGACAGGGGATTGGGGCCAAGAGACCCAGTACTTC.

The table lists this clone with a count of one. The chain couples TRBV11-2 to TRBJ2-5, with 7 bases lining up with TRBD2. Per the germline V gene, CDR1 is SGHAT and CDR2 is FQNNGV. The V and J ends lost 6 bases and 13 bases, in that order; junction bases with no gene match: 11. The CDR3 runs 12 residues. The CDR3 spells CASSPGREVPYF. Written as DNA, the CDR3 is TGTGCCAGCAGTCCCGGACGGGAGGTGCCGTACTTC.

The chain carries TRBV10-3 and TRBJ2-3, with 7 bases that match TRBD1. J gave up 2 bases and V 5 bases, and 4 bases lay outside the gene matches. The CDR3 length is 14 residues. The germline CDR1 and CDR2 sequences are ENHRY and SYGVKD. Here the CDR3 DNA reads TGTGCCATCAGTCCGGGACAGAACACAGATACGCAGTATTTT. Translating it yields CAISPGQNTDTQYF.